The clone carrying this TCR beta chain has a count of ten or more. The entry originates in a study of T-cell reconstitution after alpha-beta-depleted transplantation in children. V lost 2 bases to trimming and J lost 0 bases, with 13 bases between them. Germline V lookup: CDR1 SGHTS, CDR2 YDEGEE. There are 16 residues in the CDR3. During its preparation, the TCRbeta library received unique molecular identifiers. TCRdb ran MiXCR on the PCR reads and lists one entry per CDR3 protein. The data show a few hundred thousand distinct CDR3 sequences, with 10% seen just once and 2.4% held by the top ten. The starting material was PBMCs from the stem cell graft donor, obtained from the stem cell graft. This chain joins TRBV5-8 and TRBJ2-3; D is uncertain. This sequence was found in a human donor who donated a stem cell graft to a child with acute lymphoblastic leukemia. CDR3 loop: CASSFGRLGSTDTQYF. CDR3 nucleotide sequence: TGTGCCAGCAGCTTTGGACGGCTTGGGAGCACAGATACGCAGTATTTT. Variable domain in full (rest from reference TRBV5-8 and TRBJ2-3): EAGVTQSPTHLIKTRGQQATLRCSPISGHTSVYWYQQALGLGLQFLLWYDEGEERNRGNFPPRFSGRQFPNYSSELNVNALELEDSALYLCASSFGRLGSTDTQYFGPGTRLTVL.